This entry lists 16 T cell receptor beta chains sequenced from one sample in a study of blood T cell repertoires in COVID-19. Here immunoSEQ multiplex PCR was the method, and the copy in TCRdb shows in-frame clones only, minus some. This table has around 480,000 clones, roughly 90% appearing once. The material sequenced was PBMCs or T cells enriched from blood (not recorded which). The receptors shown here come from a woman under 30 who had recovered from COVID-19.

The J gene is TRBJ1-1, the V gene TRBV11-2, with TRBD1 identical over 7 bases. J gave up 1 base and V 5 bases, and 10 bases lay outside the gene matches. The CDR3 spans 16 residues. Germline loops: CDR1 SGHAT, CDR2 FQNNGV. In DNA, the CDR3 is TGTGCCAGCAGCCGGGTCGGAGGGGGCCAGAACACTGAAGCTTTCTTT. It encodes CASSRVGGGQNTEAFF.

The chain uses TRBV14 and TRBJ2-5; a weak D match, TRBD2 (6 bases). The CDR3 sequence is 16 residues long. The germline V and J ends were trimmed by 6 bases and 6 bases, with 23 bases remaining between them. Germline V CDR1 and CDR2: SGHDN, FVKESK. The CDR3 DNA sequence: TGTGCCAGCAGTAAGGGGCTGCGGGGAGGTATGAAGACCCAGTACTTC. It codes for CASSKGLRGGMKTQYF.

Remarks on this clone: One end of the junction does not line up with germline, which may come from a read error. The chain joins TRBV18 to TRBJ1-1; 7 nucleotides match TRBD1. The CDR3 spans 17 residues. CDR1 is KGHSH and CDR2 is LQKENI in the germline V gene. Written as DNA, the CDR3 is TGTGCCAGCTCTCCACCTAACGAGGGGGCGGTGGACACTGAAGCTTTCTTT. Its protein product is CASSPPNEGAVDTEAFF.

The V call is TRBV28, the J call TRBJ2-7; tentatively, D is TRBD1 (6 bases). Germline-derived CDR1 and CDR2 are MDHEN and SYDVKM. V lost 6 bases and J 5 bases, leaving 17 bases between the germline ends. The CDR3 runs to 14 residues. DNA of the CDR3: TGTGCCAGCAGCCGGTTAGACAGGATCGACGAGCAGTACTTC. Amino acids: CASSRLDRIDEQYF.

V and J are TRBV20-1 and TRBJ1-2; D remains ambiguous. Germline CDR1 is DFQATT and CDR2 is SNEGSKA (reference sequence). V lost 3 bases, J lost 4 bases, and 12 bases lay in between. This CDR3 is built from 13 residues. In nucleotides, the CDR3 is TGCAGTGCTAGTGCAGTCAGGCTCTATGGCTACACCTTC. It translates to CSASAVRLYGYTF.

The chain couples TRBV7-8 to TRBJ2-7; TRBD1 matches at 8 bases. This CDR3 is 15 amino acids long. The germline V gene has CDR1 SGHVS and CDR2 FQNEAQ. J lost 2 bases, V lost 5 bases, and 8 bases had no gene match. The DNA of the CDR3 is TGTGCCAGCAGCATGCTGGGGACAGGCACCTACGAGCAGTACTTC. Translated, it gives CASSMLGTGTYEQYF.

A few counts support this clone. This chain links TRBV6-5 with TRBJ2-2; D is perhaps TRBD2 (6 bases). V lost 5 bases, J lost 5 bases, and 12 bases lay in between. CDR1 is MNHEY and CDR2 is SVGAGI in the germline V gene. This CDR3 has 14 amino acids. The CDR3, as DNA: TGTGCCAGCAGTCTAGCGAGCAATACCGGGGAGCTGTTTTTT. Protein: CASSLASNTGELFF.

This clone has just a few counts. CDR3 sequence (DNA): TGTGCCAGCAGTTCGGACAGGGATTCACCCCTCCACTTT. Its translation is CASSSDRDSPLHF. The chain links TRBV2 to TRBJ1-6, with 8 bases aligning to TRBD1. The V gene's germline CDR1 is SNHLY and CDR2 FYNNEI. Losses at the gene ends were 5 bases for V and 8 bases for J; bases not matched to a gene: 2. This CDR3 has 13 amino acids.

The chain employs TRBV6-2 or TRBV6-3 and TRBJ2-7, with 7 bases identical to TRBD2. The CDR3 is made up of 16 amino acids. With 0 bases clipped from V and 2 bases from J, the junction kept 7 bases outside the gene matches. Germline CDR1 and CDR2: MNHEY and SVGEGT. CDR3 loop: CASSYSYGGLTYEQYF. The CDR3 nucleotides are TGTGCCAGCAGTTACTCTTACGGGGGGTTAACCTACGAGCAGTACTTC.

The J gene is TRBJ2-1, the V gene TRBV18; D call uncertain. Between the trimmed V and J ends, which lost 1 base and 6 bases, there was a span of 10 bases. CDR1 is KGHSH, CDR2 LQKENI, per germline. The CDR3 is 14 residues long. The CDR3 DNA sequence: TGTGCCAGCTCACCACTTATCAGTGGCAATGAGCAGTTCTTC. Amino acid sequence: CASSPLISGNEQFF. The full variable domain, in which reference TRBV18 and TRBJ2-1 provide the parts outside the CDR3, is NAGVMQNPRHLVRRRGQEARLRCSPMKGHSHVYWYRQLPEEGLKFMVYLQKENIIDESGMPKERFSAEFPKEGPSILRIQQVVRGDSAAYFCASSPLISGNEQFFGPGTRLTVL.

The chain joins TRBV12-5 to TRBJ1-3; maybe TRBD1 (6 bases). The CDR3 runs to 15 residues. V was shortened by 7 bases and J by 3 bases, with 16 bases between the two germline ends. CDR1 is LGHNT, CDR2 FRNRAP, per germline. CDR3 DNA: TGTGCTAGTGCCTATGGGGGGGCTGATGGAAACACCATATATTTT. Amino acids: CASAYGGADGNTIYF.

Here the CDR3 DNA reads TGCGCCAGCAGCCAAGGACTTTCCGGGGGGGAGCTGTTTTTT. It yields the protein CASSQGLSGGELFF. V usage is TRBV4-1 and J usage is TRBJ2-2, with D hard to call. V dropped 1 base and J dropped 8 bases, with 11 bases sitting between them. Per germline, CDR1 MGHRA and CDR2 YSYEKL. This CDR3 is built from 14 residues.

V is TRBV2 and J is TRBJ1-5, with D hard to call. V was clipped by 2 bases and J by 1 base, with 12 bases between them. CDR1 and CDR2 (germline): SNHLY, FYNNEI. CDR3 length: 16 amino acids. CDR3 protein: CASSERGNESNQPQHF. The CDR3 DNA is TGTGCCAGCAGTGAACGAGGGAATGAGAGCAATCAGCCCCAGCATTTT.

The V and J genes are TRBV6-5 and TRBJ2-1; D may be TRBD2 (5 bases). V shed 4 bases and J shed 6 bases, with 16 bases lying between them. This CDR3 spans 15 amino acids. Germline CDR1 MNHEY, CDR2 SVGAGI. This chain's CDR3 is CASSLGGSWTNEQFF. The CDR3 DNA is TGTGCCAGCAGTTTAGGAGGTTCATGGACCAATGAGCAGTTCTTC.

The chain employs TRBV7-3 and TRBJ1-1; possible D gene TRBD1, 5 bases. This CDR3 comprises 15 residues. Germline lookup yields CDR1 SGHTA and CDR2 FQGTGA. Trimming removed 4 bases from V and 3 bases from J, with 15 bases in between. The CDR3 nucleotides read TGTGCCAGCAGCTCCGCCCTGCGGGGGGACACTGAAGCTTTCTTT. Its translation is CASSSALRGDTEAFF.

The genes are TRBV4-1 and TRBJ1-5, with D unresolved. The CDR3 loop spans 15 amino acids. Germline assignment: CDR1 MGHRA and CDR2 YSYEKL. With 4 bases removed from V and 7 bases from J, the gap between germline ends came to 17 bases. The CDR3 here is CASSPLIMRRQPQHF. CDR3 sequence (DNA): TGCGCCAGCAGCCCTCTGATAATGCGGAGGCAGCCCCAGCATTTT.